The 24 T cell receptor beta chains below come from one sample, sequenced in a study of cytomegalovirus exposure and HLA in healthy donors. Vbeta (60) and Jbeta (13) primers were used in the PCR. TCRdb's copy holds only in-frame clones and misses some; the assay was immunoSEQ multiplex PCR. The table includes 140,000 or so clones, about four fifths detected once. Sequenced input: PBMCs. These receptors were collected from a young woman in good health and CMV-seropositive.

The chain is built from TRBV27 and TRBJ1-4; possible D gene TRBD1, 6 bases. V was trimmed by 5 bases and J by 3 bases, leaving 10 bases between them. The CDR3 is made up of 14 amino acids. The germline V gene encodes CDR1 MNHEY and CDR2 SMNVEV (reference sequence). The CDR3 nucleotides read TGTGCCAGCAGTCTGGGGGGGCCTAATGAAAAACTGTTTTTT. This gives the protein CASSLGGPNEKLFF.

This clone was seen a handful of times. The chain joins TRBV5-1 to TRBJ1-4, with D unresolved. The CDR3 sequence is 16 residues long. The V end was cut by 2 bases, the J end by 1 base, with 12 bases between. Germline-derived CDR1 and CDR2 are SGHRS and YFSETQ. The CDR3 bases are TGCGCCAGCAGCTTACGGGTCAGAGGAACTAATGAAAAACTGTTTTTT. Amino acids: CASSLRVRGTNEKLFF.

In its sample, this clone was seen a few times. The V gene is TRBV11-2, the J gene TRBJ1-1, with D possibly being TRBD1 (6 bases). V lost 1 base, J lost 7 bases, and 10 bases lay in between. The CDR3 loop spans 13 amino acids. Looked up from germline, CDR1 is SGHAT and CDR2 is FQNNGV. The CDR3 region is CASSLGGRGEAFF. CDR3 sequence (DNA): TGTGCCAGCAGCTTAGGTGGCAGGGGTGAAGCTTTCTTT.

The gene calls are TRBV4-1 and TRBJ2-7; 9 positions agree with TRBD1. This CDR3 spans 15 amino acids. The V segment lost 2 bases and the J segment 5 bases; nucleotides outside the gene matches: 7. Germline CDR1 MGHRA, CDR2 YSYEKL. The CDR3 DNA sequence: TGCGCCAGCAGCCAATCGGGACAGGGAAGTAACGAGCAGTACTTC. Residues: CASSQSGQGSNEQYF.

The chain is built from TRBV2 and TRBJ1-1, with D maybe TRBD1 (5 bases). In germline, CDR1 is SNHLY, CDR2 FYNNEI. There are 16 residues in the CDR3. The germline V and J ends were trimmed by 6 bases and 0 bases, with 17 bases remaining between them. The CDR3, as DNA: TGTGCCAGCAGGGTGCCAGGGTTAGGGATGAACACTGAAGCTTTCTTT. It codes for CASRVPGLGMNTEAFF.

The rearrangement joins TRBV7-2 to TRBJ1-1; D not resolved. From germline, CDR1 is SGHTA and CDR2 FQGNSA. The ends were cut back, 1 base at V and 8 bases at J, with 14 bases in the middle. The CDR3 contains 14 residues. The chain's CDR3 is CASSLVEGLTEAFF. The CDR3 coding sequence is TGTGCCAGCAGCTTAGTGGAGGGTTTGACCGAAGCTTTCTTT. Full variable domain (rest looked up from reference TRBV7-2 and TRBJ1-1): GAGVSQSPSNKVTEKGKDVELRCDPISGHTALYWYRQSLGQGLEFLIYFQGNSAPDKSGLPSDRFSAERTGGSVSTLTIQRTQQEDSAVYLCASSLVEGLTEAFFGQGTRLTVV.

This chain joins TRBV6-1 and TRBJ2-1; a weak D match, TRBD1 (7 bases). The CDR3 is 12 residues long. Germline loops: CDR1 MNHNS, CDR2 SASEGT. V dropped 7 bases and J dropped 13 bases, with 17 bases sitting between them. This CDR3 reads CASTRGLGTQFF. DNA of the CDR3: TGTGCCAGCACAAGGGGGCTGGGGACTCAGTTCTTC.

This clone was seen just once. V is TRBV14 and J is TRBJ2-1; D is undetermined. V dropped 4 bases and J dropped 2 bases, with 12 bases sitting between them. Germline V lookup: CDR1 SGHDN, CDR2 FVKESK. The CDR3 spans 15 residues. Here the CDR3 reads CASSPPGLAYNEQFF. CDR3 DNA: TGTGCCAGCAGCCCCCCGGGTCTGGCCTACAATGAGCAGTTCTTC.

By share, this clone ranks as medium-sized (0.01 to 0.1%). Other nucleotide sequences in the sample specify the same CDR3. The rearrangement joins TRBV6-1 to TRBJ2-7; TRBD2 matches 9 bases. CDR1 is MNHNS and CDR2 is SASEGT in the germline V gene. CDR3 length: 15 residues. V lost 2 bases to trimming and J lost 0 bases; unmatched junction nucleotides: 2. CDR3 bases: TGTGCCAGCAGTGAACTAGCGGGGAGCTCCTACGAGCAGTACTTC. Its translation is CASSELAGSSYEQYF.

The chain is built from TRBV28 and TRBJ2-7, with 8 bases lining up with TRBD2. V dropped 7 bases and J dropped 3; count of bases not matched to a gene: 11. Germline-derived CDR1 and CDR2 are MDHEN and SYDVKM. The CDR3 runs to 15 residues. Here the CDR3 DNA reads TGTGCCAGCACCCCGGGGAGCGGGGGCTACTACGAGCAGTACTTC. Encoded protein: CASTPGSGGYYEQYF. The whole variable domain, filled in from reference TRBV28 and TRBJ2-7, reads DVKVTQSSRYLVKRTGEKVFLECVQDMDHENMFWYRQDPGLGLRLIYFSYDVKMKEKGDIPEGYSVSREKKERFSLILESASTNQTSMYLCASTPGSGGYYEQYFGPGTRLTVT.

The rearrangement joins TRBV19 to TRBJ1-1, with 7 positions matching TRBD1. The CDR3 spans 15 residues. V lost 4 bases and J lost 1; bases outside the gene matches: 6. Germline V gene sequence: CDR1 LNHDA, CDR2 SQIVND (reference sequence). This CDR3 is CASSTQGGTNTEAFF. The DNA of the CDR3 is TGTGCCAGTAGTACCCAGGGGGGCACGAACACTGAAGCTTTCTTT. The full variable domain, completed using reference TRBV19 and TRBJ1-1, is DGGITQSPKYLFRKEGQNVTLSCEQNLNHDAMYWYRQDPGQGLRLIYYSQIVNDFQKGDIAEGYSVSREKKESFPLTVTSAQKNPTAFYLCASSTQGGTNTEAFFGQGTRLTVV.

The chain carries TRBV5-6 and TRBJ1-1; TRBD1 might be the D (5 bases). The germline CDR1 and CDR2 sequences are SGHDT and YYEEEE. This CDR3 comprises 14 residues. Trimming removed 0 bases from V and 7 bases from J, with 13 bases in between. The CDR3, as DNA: TGTGCCAGCAGCTTGGGCCAGGGAAGAGGTGAAGCTTTCTTT. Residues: CASSLGQGRGEAFF.

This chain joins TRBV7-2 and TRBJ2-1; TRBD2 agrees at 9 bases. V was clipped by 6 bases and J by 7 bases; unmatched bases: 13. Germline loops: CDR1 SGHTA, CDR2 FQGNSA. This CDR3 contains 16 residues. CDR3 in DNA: TGTGCCAGCAGTTATCGCGGGGGGGGCTCTAGAAATGAGCAGTTCTTC. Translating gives CASSYRGGGSRNEQFF.

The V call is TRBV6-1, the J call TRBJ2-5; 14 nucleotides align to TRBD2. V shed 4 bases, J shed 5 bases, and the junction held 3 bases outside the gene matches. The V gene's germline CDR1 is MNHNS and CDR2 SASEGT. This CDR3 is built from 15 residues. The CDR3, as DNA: TGTGCCAGCAGTGTGACTAGCGGGGGGGCGGAGACCCAGTACTTC. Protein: CASSVTSGGAETQYF.

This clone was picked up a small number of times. CDR3 sequence: CSIQGGQGVLHTGELFF. The CDR3 coding sequence is TGCAGCATCCAAGGGGGGCAGGGGGTACTTCACACCGGGGAGCTGTTTTTT. The rearrangement uses TRBV29-1 and TRBJ2-2; D is possibly TRBD1 (7 bases). V was pared by 8 bases and J by 3 bases, with 25 bases between. Germline CDR1 is SQVTM and CDR2 is ANQGSEA. The CDR3 is 17 amino acids.

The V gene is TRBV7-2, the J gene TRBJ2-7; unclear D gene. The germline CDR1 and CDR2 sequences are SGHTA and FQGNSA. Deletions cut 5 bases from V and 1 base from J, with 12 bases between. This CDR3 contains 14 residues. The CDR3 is CASSLAVRSYEQYF. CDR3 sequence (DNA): TGTGCCAGCAGCCTTGCGGTGCGGTCCTACGAGCAGTACTTC.

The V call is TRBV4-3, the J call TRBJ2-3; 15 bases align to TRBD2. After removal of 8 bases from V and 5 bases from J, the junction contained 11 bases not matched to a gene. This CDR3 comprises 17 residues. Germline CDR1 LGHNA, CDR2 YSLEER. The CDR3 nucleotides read TGCGCCAGCTCCGGACTAGCGGGGGGGCGAACATTAGATACGCAGTATTTT. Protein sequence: CASSGLAGGRTLDTQYF.

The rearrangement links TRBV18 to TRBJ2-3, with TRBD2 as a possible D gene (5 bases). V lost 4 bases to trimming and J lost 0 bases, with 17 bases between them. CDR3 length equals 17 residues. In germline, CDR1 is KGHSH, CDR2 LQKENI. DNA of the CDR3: TGTGCCAGCTCACTAGGGAGAAGTGGAAGTAGCACAGATACGCAGTATTTT. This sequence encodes CASSLGRSGSSTDTQYF.

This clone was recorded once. The CDR3 here is CASSSRLAYEQYF. The CDR3 DNA follows: TGTGCCAGCAGCTCGAGACTAGCTTACGAGCAGTACTTC. The chain employs TRBV5-6 and TRBJ2-7; 7 nucleotides align to TRBD2. The ends lost 3 bases at V and 4 bases at J; junction bases unmatched: 4. CDR1 is SGHDT and CDR2 is YYEEEE in the germline V gene. The CDR3 totals 13 residues.

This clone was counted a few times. The DNA of the CDR3 is TGTGCCATCAGTGAGCCCGGACTAGCGGGATACAATGAGCAGTTCTTC. Residues: CAISEPGLAGYNEQFF. V gene TRBV10-3 combines with J gene TRBJ2-1, with 12 bases fitting TRBD2. After removal of 2 bases from V and 4 bases from J, the junction contained 3 bases not matched to a gene. There are 16 residues in the CDR3. Germline loops: CDR1 ENHRY, CDR2 SYGVKD.

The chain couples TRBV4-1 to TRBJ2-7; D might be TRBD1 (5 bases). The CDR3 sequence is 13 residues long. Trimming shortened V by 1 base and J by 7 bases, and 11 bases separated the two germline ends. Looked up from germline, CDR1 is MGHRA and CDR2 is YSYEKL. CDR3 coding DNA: TGCGCCAGCAGCCAAGGGGTGGGGCAGGAGCAGTACTTC. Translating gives CASSQGVGQEQYF.

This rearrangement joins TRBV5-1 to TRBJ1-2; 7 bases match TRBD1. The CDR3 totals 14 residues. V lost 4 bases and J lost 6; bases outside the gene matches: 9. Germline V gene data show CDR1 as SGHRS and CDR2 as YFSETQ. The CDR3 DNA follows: TGCGCCAGCAGCGCCCGGGACAGTCTAAATGGCTACACCTTC. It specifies CASSARDSLNGYTF. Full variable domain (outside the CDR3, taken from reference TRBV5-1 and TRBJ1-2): KAGVTQTPRYLIKTRGQQVTLSCSPISGHRSVSWYQQTPGQGLQFLFEYFSETQRNKGNFPGRFSGRQFSNSRSEMNVSTLELGDSALYLCASSARDSLNGYTFGSGTRLTVV.

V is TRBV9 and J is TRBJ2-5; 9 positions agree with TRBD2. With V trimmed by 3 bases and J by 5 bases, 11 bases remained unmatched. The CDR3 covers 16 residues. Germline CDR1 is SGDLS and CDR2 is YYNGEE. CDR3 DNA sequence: TGTGCCAGCAGCGAGGGTATCGCGGGGGGGCGGGAGACCCAGTACTTC. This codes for CASSEGIAGGRETQYF. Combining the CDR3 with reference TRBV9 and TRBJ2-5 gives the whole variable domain DSGVTQTPKHLITATGQRVTLRCSPRSGDLSVYWYQQSLDQGLQFLIQYYNGEERAKGNILERFSAQQFPDLHSELNLSSLELGDSALYFCASSEGIAGGRETQYFGPGTRLLVL.

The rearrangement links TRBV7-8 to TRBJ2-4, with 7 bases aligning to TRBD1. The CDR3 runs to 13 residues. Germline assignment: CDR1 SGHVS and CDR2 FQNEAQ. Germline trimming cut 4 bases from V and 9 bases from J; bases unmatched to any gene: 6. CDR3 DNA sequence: TGTGCCAGCAGCTCACAGGGGCTCGGCATTCAGTACTTC. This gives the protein CASSSQGLGIQYF.